The 17 T cell receptor beta chains presented below share a single source sample, sequenced in a study of blood T cell repertoires in COVID-19. The table came from immunoSEQ multiplex PCR; TCRdb's copy has only in-frame clones and leaves some out. The table shows roughly 400,000 clones, with about 90% occurring only once. Source material: PBMCs or T cells enriched from blood (not recorded which). Receptor source: a woman aged 25 to 39 who had recovered from COVID-19.

J is TRBJ1-2 and V is TRBV7-9, with a weak D call TRBD1 (6 bases). The CDR3 contains 15 residues. Germline V gene sequence: CDR1 SEHNR, CDR2 FQNEAQ (reference sequence). With 8 bases removed from V and 8 bases from J, the gap between germline ends came to 24 bases. The CDR3: CASSSTGRLRRGYTF. The CDR3 DNA reads as TGTGCCAGCTCTTCGACAGGCCGCTTGAGGAGAGGCTACACCTTC.

The chain combines TRBV7-8 with TRBJ2-3, with 7 nucleotides matching TRBD2. The J segment lost 4 bases and the V segment lost 2 bases, leaving 6 bases of the junction unmatched. Germline V gene lookup returns CDR1 SGHVS and CDR2 FQNEAQ. The CDR3 runs to 15 residues. CDR3 residues: CASSLQPTSSDTQYF. DNA of the CDR3: TGTGCCAGCAGCTTACAACCGACTAGCTCAGATACGCAGTATTTT.

The chain has TRBV30 and TRBJ2-7; TRBD1 matches 7 bases. Losses at the gene ends were 4 bases for V and 6 bases for J; bases not matched to a gene: 6. The CDR3 length is 12 residues. The germline CDR1 and CDR2 sequences are GTSNPN and SVGIG (reference sequence). The CDR3 here is CAWTRTGAEQYF. The CDR3 DNA is TGTGCCTGGACCAGAACAGGGGCCGAGCAGTACTTC.

The chain is built from TRBV10-3 and TRBJ1-1, with 9 bases fitting TRBD1. The V and J ends lost 2 bases and 3 bases, in that order; junction bases with no gene match: 7. In germline, CDR1 is ENHRY, CDR2 SYGVKD. The CDR3 runs 16 residues. CDR3: CAISEPLGQGDTEAFF. The CDR3 DNA reads as TGTGCCATCAGTGAGCCTTTGGGACAGGGAGACACTGAAGCTTTCTTT.

V usage is TRBV11-3 and J usage is TRBJ2-7; D uncertain. The V gene lost 3 bases and the J gene lost 0 bases, with 9 bases spanning the gap. Germline loops: CDR1 SGHNT, CDR2 YENEEA. The CDR3 has 14 residues. In DNA form, the CDR3 reads TGTGCCAGCAGCTTGGGCATTAACTCCTACGAGCAGTACTTC. It translates to CASSLGINSYEQYF.

The rearrangement uses TRBV5-1 and TRBJ2-5; TRBD2 aligns across 10 bases. V trimming: 0 bases; J trimming: 4 bases; junction bases outside the gene matches: 6. The germline CDR1 and CDR2 sequences are SGHRS and YFSETQ. The CDR3 consists of 16 residues. Written as DNA, the CDR3 is TGCGCCAGCAGCTTGGGATTAGCGGGGGGAGGAGAGACCCAGTACTTC. Its protein product is CASSLGLAGGGETQYF.

The chain carries TRBV19 and TRBJ2-7; perhaps TRBD2 as D (6 bases). V was clipped by 6 bases and J by 2 bases, with 14 bases between them. Germline V gene sequence: CDR1 LNHDA, CDR2 SQIVND (reference sequence). This CDR3 region has 14 residues. CDR3 protein: CASRPGTPTYEQYF. In DNA form, the CDR3 reads TGTGCCAGTAGACCCGGGACTCCAACCTACGAGCAGTACTTC.

CDR3 protein: CASSESGAAYEQYF. The CDR3 nucleotides are TGTGCCAGCAGTGAATCAGGGGCAGCCTACGAGCAGTACTTC. The chain joins TRBV2 to TRBJ2-7; possible D gene TRBD1, 6 bases. With 2 bases removed from V and 2 bases from J, the gap between germline ends came to 10 bases. Germline-derived CDR1 and CDR2 are SNHLY and FYNNEI. CDR3 length: 14 amino acids.

This chain uses TRBV4-3 with TRBJ1-2; 7 bases are shared with TRBD1. Germline V gives CDR1 LGHNA, CDR2 YSLEER. This CDR3 spans 16 amino acids. The ends lost 0 bases at V and 3 bases at J; junction bases unmatched: 7. The CDR3 nucleotides are TGCGCCAGCAGCCAAGATGGGACAGTGGGAGACTATGGCTACACCTTC. It codes for CASSQDGTVGDYGYTF.

This chain joins TRBV19 and TRBJ1-1; 11 bases map to TRBD1. Germline values: CDR1 LNHDA, CDR2 SQIVND (reference sequence). The J segment lost 11 bases and the V segment lost 4 bases, leaving 6 bases of the junction unmatched. The CDR3 length is 13 residues. For the CDR3, the DNA is TGTGCCAGTAGTAAGGACAGGGGGCGCGAGGCTTTCTTT. It is translated as CASSKDRGREAFF.

The chain employs TRBV11-2 and TRBJ2-7, with 9 bases identical to TRBD1. This CDR3 contains 16 residues. The germline V gene encodes CDR1 SGHAT and CDR2 FQNNGV. The ends lost 5 bases at V and 2 bases at J; junction bases unmatched: 10. The CDR3 spells CASSLTGGGSPYEQYF. CDR3 nucleotide sequence: TGTGCCAGCAGCCTAACAGGGGGCGGGAGTCCCTACGAGCAGTACTTC.

The gene calls are TRBV28 and TRBJ1-3; TRBD1 matches at 8 bases. CDR1 and CDR2 from the germline V gene are MDHEN and SYDVKM. The CDR3 is made up of 14 amino acids. Trimming removed 10 bases from V and 8 bases from J; junction bases left unmatched: 13. CDR3 nucleotides: TGTGCCACAGCGGGCCAGGGGGCTGGTGACACCATATATTTT. Translating gives CATAGQGAGDTIYF. Variable domain in full (rest from reference TRBV28 and TRBJ1-3): DVKVTQSSRYLVKRTGEKVFLECVQDMDHENMFWYRQDPGLGLRLIYFSYDVKMKEKGDIPEGYSVSREKKERFSLILESASTNQTSMYLCATAGQGAGDTIYFGEGSWLTVV.

The V call is TRBV9, the J call TRBJ2-2, with 7 positions matching TRBD1. CDR1 is SGDLS and CDR2 is YYNGEE in the germline V gene. This CDR3 has 17 residues. V lost 1 base, J lost 0 bases, and 6 bases stayed unmatched. Written as DNA, the CDR3 is TGTGCCAGCAGCGTAAGATCCACAGGGGCGAACACCGGGGAGCTGTTTTTT. Translating gives CASSVRSTGANTGELFF. Complete variable domain (other parts from reference TRBV9 and TRBJ2-2): DSGVTQTPKHLITATGQRVTLRCSPRSGDLSVYWYQQSLDQGLQFLIQYYNGEERAKGNILERFSAQQFPDLHSELNLSSLELGDSALYFCASSVRSTGANTGELFFGEGSRLTVL.

This chain links TRBV6-6 with TRBJ1-4; tentative D call: TRBD1 (6 bases). CDR1 is MNHNY, CDR2 SVGAGI, per germline (reference sequence). Trimming cost V 4 bases and J 9 bases, with 21 bases left between them. The CDR3 contains 16 residues. The CDR3 nucleotides are TGTGCCAGCAGTTCCGGGACACCCCGATTAGGCAAAAAACTGTTTTTT. This translates into CASSSGTPRLGKKLFF.

CDR3 nucleotide sequence: TGTGCCAGCAAGTTGGCCCAGGAGGAAAACACCATATATTTT. The encoded protein is CASKLAQEENTIYF. V usage is TRBV6-5 and J usage is TRBJ1-3; D gene uncertain. The length of the CDR3 is 14 residues. The germline gives CDR1 MNHEY, CDR2 SVGAGI. V lost 7 bases, J lost 6 bases, and 16 bases lay in between.

V and J are TRBV15 and TRBJ1-2; D gene uncertain. The germline CDR1 and CDR2 sequences are LNHNV and YYDKDF (reference sequence). This CDR3 is 12 amino acids long. V was trimmed by 5 bases and J by 5 bases, leaving 9 bases between them. The CDR3 sequence: CATSDKLYGYTF. The CDR3 coding sequence is TGTGCCACCAGCGACAAGCTGTATGGCTACACCTTC.

J is TRBJ2-7 and V is TRBV2, with 16 bases fitting TRBD2. Germline V gene data show CDR1 as SNHLY and CDR2 as FYNNEI. The CDR3 length is 18 residues. The trim removed 5 bases at V and 4 bases at J, leaving 11 bases unmatched. The CDR3 DNA follows: TGTGCCAGCAGTTCCGGGACTAGCGGGGGGGCATCTGCGTACGAGCAGTACTTC. Translating it yields CASSSGTSGGASAYEQYF.